This T cell receptor beta chain originates from a study of shared clonotypes between healthy human individuals. Germline V gene lookup returns CDR1 LNHNV and CDR2 YYDKDF (reference sequence). The J segment lost 1 base and the V segment lost 8 bases, leaving 5 bases of the junction unmatched. The CDR3 consists of 13 residues. Regarding the study as a whole: Owing to a small donor count, the genetic and exposure-history diversity represented was limited.

Genomic DNA (from each subset) was split evenly across several immunoSEQ plates. Data came from immunoSEQ multiplex PCR; TCRdb stores just in-frame clones and leaves some out. The data contain roughly 660,000 clones, 90% of them singletons. Concerning this clone: What it binds is unknown.

Nashville, Tennessee was home to all donors, each a Caucasian adult. The specimen sequenced was memory CD8+ T cells from PBMCs. Subset in this sample: CD45RO+ cells pooled with CCR7-negative TemRA cells. The receptor comes from a man aged 18 to 29 in good health. Some clones in this sample may be carry-over from other donors' samples. V and J are TRBV15 and TRBJ2-7, with TRBD1 identical over 7 bases. CDR3 nucleotides: TGTGCCACCCGGGACAGTCAGTCCTACGAGCAGTACTTC. Protein sequence: CATRDSQSYEQYF.